This entry features one TCR beta chain sequence. This specimen comes from a study of cytomegalovirus exposure and HLA in healthy donors. Use of 60 Vbeta and 13 Jbeta primers characterized the PCR. Method: immunoSEQ multiplex PCR; TCRdb's copy keeps in-frame clones and lacks some. The table lists around 120,000 clones, 60% to 85% of them singletons, with around 1.8% in the top ten. CDR3 length: 14 amino acids. Trimming took off 4 bases at V and 4 bases at J, with 14 bases between the two ends. Germline V gene lookup returns CDR1 MDHEN and CDR2 SYDVKM. The sample consisted of PBMCs. The source of this sequence is a woman aged 35 to 49 in good health and CMV-seronegative. The chain links TRBV28 to TRBJ2-7; tentative D call: TRBD2 (5 bases). The CDR3 coding sequence is TGTGCCAGCAGTTCTAGCTCCTTAGCTTACGAGCAGTACTTC. Encoded protein: CASSSSSLAYEQYF.